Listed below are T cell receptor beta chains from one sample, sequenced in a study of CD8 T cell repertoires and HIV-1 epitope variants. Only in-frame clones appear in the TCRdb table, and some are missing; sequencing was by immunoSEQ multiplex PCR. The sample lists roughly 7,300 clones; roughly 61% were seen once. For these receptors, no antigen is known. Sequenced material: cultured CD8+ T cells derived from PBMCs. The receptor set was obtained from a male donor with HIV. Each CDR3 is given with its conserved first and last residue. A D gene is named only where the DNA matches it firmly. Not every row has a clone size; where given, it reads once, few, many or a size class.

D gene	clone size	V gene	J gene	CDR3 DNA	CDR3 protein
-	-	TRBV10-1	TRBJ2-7	TGCGCCAGCAGTCCGTCCAGACTAGGCTCCTACGAGCAGTACTTC	CASSPSRLGSYEQYF
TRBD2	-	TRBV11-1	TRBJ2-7	TGTGCCAGCAGCCCTGATGGCGGGGGGGCGTTCGAGCAGTACTTC	CASSPDGGGAFEQYF
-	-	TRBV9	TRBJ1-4	TGTGCCAGCAGCTCCAGTGGTAGTGGTGAAAAACTGTTTTTT	CASSSSGSGEKLFF
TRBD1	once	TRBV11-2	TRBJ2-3	TGTGCCAGCAGCAGGGGGACAGGGGCGGATACGCAGTATTTT	CASSRGTGADTQYF
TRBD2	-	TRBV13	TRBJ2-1	TGTGCCAGCAGCTCGGGACTAGCGGATGAACTAAATGAGCAGTTCTTC	CASSSGLADELNEQFF
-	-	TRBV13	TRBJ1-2	TGTGCCAGCAGCTTAGAGACGGATCCAACGGGAGGCTACACCTTC	CASSLETDPTGGYTF
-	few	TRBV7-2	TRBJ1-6	TGTGCCAGCAGCTTAGGGCACTCCTATAATTCACCCCTCCACTTT	CASSLGHSYNSPLHF
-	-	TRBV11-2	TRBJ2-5	TGTGCCAGCAGCTTACAGGTTGAAGAGACCCAGTACTTC	CASSLQVEETQYF
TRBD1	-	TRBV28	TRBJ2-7	TGTGCCAGCGAGAGTCTTCTGCAGGGGGCTTCCTACGAGCAGTACTTC	CASESLLQGASYEQYF
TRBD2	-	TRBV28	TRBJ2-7	TGTGCCAGCACCGGACGGGTACCATGGTCTAGCGGGAGGAACTACGAGCAGTACTTC	CASTGRVPWSSGRNYEQYF
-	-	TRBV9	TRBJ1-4	TGTGCCAGCAGCTCCCCTCGGGGGGGCTTCGATAATGAAAAACTGTTTTTT	CASSSPRGGFDNEKLFF
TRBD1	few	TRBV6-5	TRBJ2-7	TGTGCCAGCACCAGGACAGGGACCGGCGAGCAGTACTTC	CASTRTGTGEQYF
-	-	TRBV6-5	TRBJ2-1	TGTGCCAGCACCGGGGCGGGGCGAGAGCAGTTCTTC	CASTGAGREQFF
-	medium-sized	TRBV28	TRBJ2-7	TGTGCCAGCAGCCCCCCGGACAGCTACGAGCAGTACTTC	CASSPPDSYEQYF
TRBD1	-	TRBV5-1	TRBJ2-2	TGCGCCAGCAGCTTGGACCCGGGACAGGGTGAGCTGTTTTTT	CASSLDPGQGELFF
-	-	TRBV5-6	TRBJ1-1	TGTGCCAGCAGCTTGAATCAGGGTAGTACTGAAGCTTTCTTT	CASSLNQGSTEAFF
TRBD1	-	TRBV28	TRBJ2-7	TGTGCCAGCAGTTTAACAGGGGGGTCCGAGCAGTACTTC	CASSLTGGSEQYF
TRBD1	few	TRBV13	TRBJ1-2	TGTGCCAGCAGCTTAGCAGGGGGGGTCTATGGCTACACCTTC	CASSLAGGVYGYTF
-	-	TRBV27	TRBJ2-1	TGTGCCAGCAGTTTATCCCTCCGGGGGCGGGGTAATGAGCAGTTCTTC	CASSLSLRGRGNEQFF
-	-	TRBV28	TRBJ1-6	TGTGCCATCTCGGGGGGGAGGGATGGATCACCCCTCCACTTT	CAISGGRDGSPLHF
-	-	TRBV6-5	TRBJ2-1	TGTGCCAGCAGAAGGGAAGCAGGGGAATACAATGAGCAGTTCTTC	CASRREAGEYNEQFF
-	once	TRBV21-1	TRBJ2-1	TGTGCCAGCAGCAGGACGGGTAAACCGGGACTAGCTCTTTATAACTCCTACAATGAGCAGTTCTTC	CASSRTGKPGLALYNSYNEQFF
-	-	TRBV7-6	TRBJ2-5	TGTGCCAGCAGCTTCGGAAGTTTCCAAGAGACCCAGTACTTC	CASSFGSFQETQYF
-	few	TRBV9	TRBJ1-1	TGTGCCAGCAGCGTAGACACGCACACTGAAGCTTTCTTT	CASSVDTHTEAFF
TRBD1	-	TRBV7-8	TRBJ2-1	TGTGCCAGCAGCTTCAGGACAGGGCATGAGCAGTTCTTC	CASSFRTGHEQFF
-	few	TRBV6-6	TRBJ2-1	TGTGCCAGCAGCCGACCCTACAATGAGCAGTTCTTC	CASSRPYNEQFF
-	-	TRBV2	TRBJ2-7	TGTGCCAGCAGTGAATTGCCGGCTAGCCCCTACGAGCAGTACTTC	CASSELPASPYEQYF
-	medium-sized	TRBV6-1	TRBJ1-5	TGTGCCAGCAGCGTAGACACCGACAACTATCAGCCCCAGCATTTT	CASSVDTDNYQPQHF
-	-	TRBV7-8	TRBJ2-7	TGTGCCAGCAGCTTAGTGGTCTACGAGCAGTACTTC	CASSLVVYEQYF